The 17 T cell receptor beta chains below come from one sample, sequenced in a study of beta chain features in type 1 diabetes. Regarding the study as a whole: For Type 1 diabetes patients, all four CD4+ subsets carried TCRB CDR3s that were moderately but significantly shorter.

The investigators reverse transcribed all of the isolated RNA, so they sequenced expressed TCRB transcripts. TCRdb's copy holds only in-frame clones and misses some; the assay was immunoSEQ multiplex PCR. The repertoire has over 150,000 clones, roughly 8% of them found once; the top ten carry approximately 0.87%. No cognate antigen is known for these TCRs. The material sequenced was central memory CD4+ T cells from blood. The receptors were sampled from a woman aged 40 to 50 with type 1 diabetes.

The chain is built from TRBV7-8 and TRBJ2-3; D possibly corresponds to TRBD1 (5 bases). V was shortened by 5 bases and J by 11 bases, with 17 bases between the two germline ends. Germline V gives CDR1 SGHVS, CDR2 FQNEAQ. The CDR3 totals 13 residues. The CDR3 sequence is CASSHQEDSLQYF. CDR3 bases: TGTGCCAGCAGCCACCAGGAAGACAGTTTGCAGTATTTT.

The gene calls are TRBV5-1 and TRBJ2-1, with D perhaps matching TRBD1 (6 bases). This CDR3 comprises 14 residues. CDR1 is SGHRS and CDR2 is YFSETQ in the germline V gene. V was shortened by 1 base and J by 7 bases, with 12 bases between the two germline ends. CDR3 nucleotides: TGCGCCAGCAGCTTGCGCCCCCAGGGGAATGAGCAGTTCTTC. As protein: CASSLRPQGNEQFF.

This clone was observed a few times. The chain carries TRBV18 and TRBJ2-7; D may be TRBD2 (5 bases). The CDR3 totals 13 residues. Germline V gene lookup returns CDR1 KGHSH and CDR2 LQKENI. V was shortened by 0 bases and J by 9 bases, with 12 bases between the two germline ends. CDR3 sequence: CASSPPRGSGQYF. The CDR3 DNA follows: TGTGCCAGCTCACCACCCAGAGGGTCCGGGCAGTACTTC.

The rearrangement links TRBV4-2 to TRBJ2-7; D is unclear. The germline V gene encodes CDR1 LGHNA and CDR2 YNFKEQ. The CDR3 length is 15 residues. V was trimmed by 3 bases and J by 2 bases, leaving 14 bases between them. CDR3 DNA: TGTGCCAGCAGCCATACACAAACCGACACCTACGAGCAGTACTTC. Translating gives CASSHTQTDTYEQYF.

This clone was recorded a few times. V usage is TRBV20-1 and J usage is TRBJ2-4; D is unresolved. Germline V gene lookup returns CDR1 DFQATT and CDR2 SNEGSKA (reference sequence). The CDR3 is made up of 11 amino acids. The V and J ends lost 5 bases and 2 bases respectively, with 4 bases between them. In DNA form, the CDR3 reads TGCAGTGCTGAGCCCAAAAACATTCAGTACTTC. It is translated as CSAEPKNIQYF.

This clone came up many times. CDR3 residues: CASSVATGGLGDLEQFF. The CDR3 DNA sequence: TGTGCCAGCAGCGTAGCGACGGGGGGGCTGGGGGATTTAGAGCAGTTCTTC. This chain connects TRBV9 to TRBJ2-1; 8 nucleotides align to TRBD2. Germline trimming cut 0 bases from V and 10 bases from J; bases unmatched to any gene: 15. Germline assignment: CDR1 SGDLS and CDR2 YYNGEE. CDR3 length: 17 amino acids.

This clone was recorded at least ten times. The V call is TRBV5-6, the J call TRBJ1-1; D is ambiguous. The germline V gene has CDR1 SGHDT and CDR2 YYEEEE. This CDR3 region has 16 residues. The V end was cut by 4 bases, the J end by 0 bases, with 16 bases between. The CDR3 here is CASSRTSWGVNTEAFF. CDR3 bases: TGTGCCAGCAGCCGGACTTCCTGGGGTGTGAACACTGAAGCTTTCTTT.

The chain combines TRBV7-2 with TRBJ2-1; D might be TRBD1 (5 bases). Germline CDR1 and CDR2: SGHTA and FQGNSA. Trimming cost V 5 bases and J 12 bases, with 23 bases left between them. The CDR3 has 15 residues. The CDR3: CASSKVRVPFDGQFF. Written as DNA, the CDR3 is TGTGCCAGCAGCAAGGTCAGGGTTCCCTTTGATGGGCAGTTCTTC.

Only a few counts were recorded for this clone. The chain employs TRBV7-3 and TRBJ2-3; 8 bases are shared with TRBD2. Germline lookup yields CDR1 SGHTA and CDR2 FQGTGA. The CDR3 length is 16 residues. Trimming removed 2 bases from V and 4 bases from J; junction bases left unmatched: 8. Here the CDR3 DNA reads TGTGCCAGCAGCTTATTCCCAGCGGGAGTTTCAGATACGCAGTATTTT. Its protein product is CASSLFPAGVSDTQYF.

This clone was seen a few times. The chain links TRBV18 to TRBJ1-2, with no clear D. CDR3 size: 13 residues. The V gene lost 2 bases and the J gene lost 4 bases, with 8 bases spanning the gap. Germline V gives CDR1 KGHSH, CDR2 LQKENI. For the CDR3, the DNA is TGTGCCAGCTCACCAAGCCGGGGCTATGGCTACACCTTC. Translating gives CASSPSRGYGYTF.

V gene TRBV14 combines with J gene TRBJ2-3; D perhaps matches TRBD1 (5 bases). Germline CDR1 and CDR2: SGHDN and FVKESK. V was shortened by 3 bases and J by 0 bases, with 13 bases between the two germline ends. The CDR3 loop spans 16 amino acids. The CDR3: CASSQDTHPSTDTQYF. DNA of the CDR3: TGTGCCAGCAGCCAGGACACCCACCCTAGCACAGATACGCAGTATTTT.

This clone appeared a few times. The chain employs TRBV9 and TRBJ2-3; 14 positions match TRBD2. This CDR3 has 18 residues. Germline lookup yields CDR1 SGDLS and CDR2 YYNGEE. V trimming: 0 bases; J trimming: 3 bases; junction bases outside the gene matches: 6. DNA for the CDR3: TGTGCCAGCAGCGTAGAAGGGACTAGCGGGAGAAGGACAGATACGCAGTATTTT. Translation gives CASSVEGTSGRRTDTQYF.

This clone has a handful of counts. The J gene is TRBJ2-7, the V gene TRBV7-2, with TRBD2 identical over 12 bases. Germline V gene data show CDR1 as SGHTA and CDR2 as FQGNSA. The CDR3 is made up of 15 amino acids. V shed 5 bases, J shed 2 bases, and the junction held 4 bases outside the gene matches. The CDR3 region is CASSGASGRAYEQYF. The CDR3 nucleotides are TGTGCCAGCAGCGGTGCTAGCGGGAGGGCCTACGAGCAGTACTTC.

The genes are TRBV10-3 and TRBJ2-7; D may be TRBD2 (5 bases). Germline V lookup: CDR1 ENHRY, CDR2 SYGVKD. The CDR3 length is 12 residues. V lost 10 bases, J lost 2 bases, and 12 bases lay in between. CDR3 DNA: TGTGCCACGAAGGCGGGTCCCTACGAGCAGTACTTC. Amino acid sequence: CATKAGPYEQYF.

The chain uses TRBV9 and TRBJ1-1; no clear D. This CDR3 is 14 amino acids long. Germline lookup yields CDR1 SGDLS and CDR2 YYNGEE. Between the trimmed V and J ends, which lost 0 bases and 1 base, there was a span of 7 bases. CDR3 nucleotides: TGTGCCAGCAGCGTAGAATCGGGGAACACTGAAGCTTTCTTT. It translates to CASSVESGNTEAFF.

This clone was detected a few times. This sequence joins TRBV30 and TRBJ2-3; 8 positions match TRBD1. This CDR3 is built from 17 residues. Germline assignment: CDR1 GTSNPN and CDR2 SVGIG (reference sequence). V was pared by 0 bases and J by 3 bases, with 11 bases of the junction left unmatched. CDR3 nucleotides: TGTGCCTGGAGTGTACGGCCAGGGGGCGGTTTAACAGATACGCAGTATTTT. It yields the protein CAWSVRPGGGLTDTQYF.

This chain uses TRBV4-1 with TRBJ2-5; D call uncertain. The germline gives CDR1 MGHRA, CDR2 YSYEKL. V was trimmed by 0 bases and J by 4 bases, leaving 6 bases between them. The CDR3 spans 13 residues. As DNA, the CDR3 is TGCGCCAGCAGCCAAGACGTTCGAGAGACCCAGTACTTC. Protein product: CASSQDVRETQYF.